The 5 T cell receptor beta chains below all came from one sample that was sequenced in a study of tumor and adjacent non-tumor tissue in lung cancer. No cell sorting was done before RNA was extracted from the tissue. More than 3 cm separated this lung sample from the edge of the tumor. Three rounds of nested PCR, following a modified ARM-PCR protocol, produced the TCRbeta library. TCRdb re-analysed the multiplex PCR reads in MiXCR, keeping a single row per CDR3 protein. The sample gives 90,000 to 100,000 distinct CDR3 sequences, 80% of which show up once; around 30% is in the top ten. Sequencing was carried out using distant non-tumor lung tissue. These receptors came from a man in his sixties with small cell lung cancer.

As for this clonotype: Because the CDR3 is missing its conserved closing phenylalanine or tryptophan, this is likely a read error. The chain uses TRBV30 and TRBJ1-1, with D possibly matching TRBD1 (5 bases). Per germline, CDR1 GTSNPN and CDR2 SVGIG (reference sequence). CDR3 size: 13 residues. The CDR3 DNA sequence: TGTGCCTGGAGGGCAGGGATGAACACTGACGCTTTCTAT. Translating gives CAWRAGMNTDAFY.

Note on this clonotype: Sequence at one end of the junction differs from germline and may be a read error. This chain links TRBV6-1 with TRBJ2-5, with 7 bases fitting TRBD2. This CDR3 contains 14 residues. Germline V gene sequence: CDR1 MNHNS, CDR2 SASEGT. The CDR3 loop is CGSGSGGGGGTQYF. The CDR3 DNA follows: TGTGGCAGCGGTTCTGGGGGTGGCGGGGGGACCCAGTACTTC.

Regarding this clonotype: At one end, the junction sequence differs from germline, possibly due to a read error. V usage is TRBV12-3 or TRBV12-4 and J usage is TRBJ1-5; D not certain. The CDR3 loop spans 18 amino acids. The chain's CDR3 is CASSFSDGGWYSNQPQHF. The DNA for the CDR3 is TGTGCTAGCAGTTTCTCGGACGGAGGCTGGTATAGCAATCAACCCCAGCATTTT.

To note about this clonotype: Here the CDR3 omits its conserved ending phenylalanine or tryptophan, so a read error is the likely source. CDR3 protein: CASSSPGGRINIQYL. The CDR3, as DNA: TGTGCCAGCAGTTCCCCAGGGGGCCGGATAAACATTCAGTACCTC. The V and J genes are TRBV28 and TRBJ2-4; 8 bases are shared with TRBD1. This CDR3 has 15 residues. The trim removed 4 bases at V and 6 bases at J, leaving 8 bases unmatched. Germline CDR1 and CDR2: MDHEN and SYDVKM.

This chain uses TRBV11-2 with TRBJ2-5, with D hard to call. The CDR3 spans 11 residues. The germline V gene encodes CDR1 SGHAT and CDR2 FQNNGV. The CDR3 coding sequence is TGTGCTAACAGCTTGGAAGAGACCCAGTACTTC. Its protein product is CANSLEETQYF.